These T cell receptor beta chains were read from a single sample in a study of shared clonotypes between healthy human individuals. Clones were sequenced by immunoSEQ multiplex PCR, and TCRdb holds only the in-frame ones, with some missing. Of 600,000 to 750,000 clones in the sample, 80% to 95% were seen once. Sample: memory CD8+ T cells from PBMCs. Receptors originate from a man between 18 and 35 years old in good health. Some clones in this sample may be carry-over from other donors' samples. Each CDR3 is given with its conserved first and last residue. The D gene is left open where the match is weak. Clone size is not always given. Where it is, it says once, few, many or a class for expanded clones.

CASSSLAGLYNEQFF TGTGCCAGCAGTTCACTAGCGGGCCTCTACAATGAGCAGTTCTTC TRBD2 TRBJ2-1 15 . TRBV27
CASSPLGSYEQYF TGTGCCAGCAGCCCCCTAGGCTCCTACGAGCAGTACTTC . TRBJ2-7 13 . TRBV9
CACSRVWAGEVRRQFF TGTGCCTGCTCCCGGGTGTGGGCGGGAGAGGTGAGGAGGCAGTTCTTC TRBD2 TRBJ2-1 16 . TRBV30
CASTDGNQPQHF TGTGCCAGCACAGATGGCAATCAGCCCCAGCATTTT . TRBJ1-5 12 . TRBV6-6
CASSAGLAGGPSDTQYF TGTGCCAGCAGTGCGGGACTAGCGGGAGGGCCCTCAGATACGCAGTATTTT TRBD2 TRBJ2-3 17 . TRBV27
CASSLGQAREQYF TGCGCCAGCAGCTTGGGCCAGGCACGAGAGCAGTACTTC . TRBJ2-7 13 . TRBV5-1
CASSRTPDYGDLETQYF TGTGCCAGCAGCCGAACCCCTGATTATGGGGACTTGGAGACCCAGTACTTC . TRBJ2-5 17 . TRBV7-9
CASSFSNSPEAFF TGTGCCAGCAGTTTCTCTAACAGTCCTGAAGCTTTCTTT . TRBJ1-1 13 . TRBV27
CASSPSQSYEQYF TGTGCCAGCAGCCCCTCGCAGTCATACGAGCAGTACTTC . TRBJ2-7 13 . TRBV7-9
CASSLEFTPYEAFF TGTGCCAGCAGCTTAGAGTTCACACCATATGAAGCTTTCTTT . TRBJ1-1 14 . TRBV7-2
CASSIGAGTPEAFF TGTGCCAGTAGTATAGGAGCCGGGACACCCGAAGCTTTCTTT . TRBJ1-1 14 . TRBV19
CASSQDFTGAETQYF TGCGCCAGCAGCCAAGATTTTACGGGAGCAGAGACCCAGTACTTC . TRBJ2-5 15 . TRBV4-3
CASSQGRDRAGDTQYF TGCGCCAGCAGCCAAGGCCGGGACAGGGCGGGAGATACGCAGTATTTT TRBD1 TRBJ2-3 16 . TRBV4-3
CAWSAGITQYF TGTGCCTGGAGTGCTGGAATTACGCAGTATTTT . TRBJ2-3 11 . TRBV30
CASSEVLFGRGPYEQYF TGTGCCAGCAGCGAAGTCCTCTTTGGGCGGGGGCCCTACGAGCAGTACTTC . TRBJ2-7 17 . TRBV6-1
CASSGDRAATEAFF TGTGCCAGCAGCGGGGACAGGGCGGCCACTGAAGCTTTCTTT TRBD1 TRBJ1-1 14 . TRBV7-9
CASSPIPDSYNSPLHF TGTGCCAGCAGCCCTATCCCGGACAGCTATAATTCACCCCTCCACTTT . TRBJ1-6 16 . TRBV13
CASSQEASGNYEQYF TGCGCCAGCAGCCAAGAGGCTAGCGGGAACTACGAGCAGTACTTC TRBD2 TRBJ2-7 15 few TRBV4-3
CASSGANEQFF TGTGCCAGCAGCGGAGCGAATGAGCAGTTCTTC . TRBJ2-1 11 . TRBV9
CASSRLASYNEQFF TGTGCCAGCAGCCGACTAGCGTCCTACAATGAGCAGTTCTTC TRBD2 TRBJ2-1 14 . TRBV5-6
CASSLRTNTGELFF TGTGCCAGCAGTTTGCGTACGAACACCGGGGAGCTGTTTTTT . TRBJ2-2 14 once TRBV27
CASSDRQDRIGETQYF TGTGCCAGCAGCGACAGACAGGACCGAATTGGGGAGACCCAGTACTTC . TRBJ2-5 16 . TRBV2
CASSLGFSGSVRTDTQYF TGTGCCAGCAGCTTAGGCTTTAGCGGGAGTGTACGGACAGATACGCAGTATTTT TRBD2 TRBJ2-3 18 . TRBV7-9
CASSHGGSYEQYF TGTGCCAGCAGCCACGGGGGCTCCTACGAGCAGTACTTC . TRBJ2-7 13 . TRBV7-9
CASSPGLAYEQYF TGTGCCAGCAGCCCGGGACTAGCCTACGAGCAGTACTTC TRBD2 TRBJ2-7 13 . TRBV27
CAAGTEGREYF TGTGCCGCAGGGACGGAAGGTAGGGAGTACTTC . TRBJ2-7 11 . TRBV25-1
CASAGGQYLYEQYF TGTGCCAGCGCGGGGGGACAGTATCTCTACGAGCAGTACTTC . TRBJ2-7 14 . TRBV11-2
CASSEEALGEDHQHF TGTGCCAGCAGTGAAGAGGCGCTAGGGGAGGACCACCAGCATTTT . TRBJ1-5 15 . TRBV6-1
CASSLVSVTGDHKDEQYF TGTGCCAGCAGCTTAGTTAGCGTGACAGGCGACCATAAGGACGAGCAGTACTTC . TRBJ2-7 18 . TRBV11-3
CASSSPGPLNEQFF TGTGCCAGCAGCTCGCCGGGACCCCTCAATGAGCAGTTCTTC . TRBJ2-1 14 . TRBV7-9
CASRGPRFPYEQYF TGTGCCAGCAGGGGCCCGCGATTCCCCTACGAGCAGTACTTC . TRBJ2-7 14 once TRBV6-5
CASSTSGRGYEQYF TGTGCCAGCAGCACGAGCGGGAGGGGCTACGAGCAGTACTTC TRBD2 TRBJ2-7 14 . TRBV7-6
CASSPGSGSYEQYF TGTGCCAGCAGCCCCGGTAGCGGCTCCTACGAGCAGTACTTC . TRBJ2-7 14 . TRBV5-5
CASSPFWNTEAFF TGTGCCAGCAGCCCATTCTGGAACACTGAAGCTTTCTTT . TRBJ1-1 13 . TRBV5-6
CASSMGTGGTYEQYF TGCGCCAGCAGCATGGGGACAGGGGGGACCTACGAGCAGTACTTC TRBD1 TRBJ2-7 15 . TRBV5-1
CASSPLPGDRGTDTQYF TGTGCCAGCTCACCTCTCCCGGGGGACAGGGGCACAGATACGCAGTATTTT TRBD1 TRBJ2-3 17 . TRBV18
CASSLQGAQETQYF TGTGCCAGCAGCTTACAGGGGGCTCAAGAGACCCAGTACTTC TRBD1 TRBJ2-5 14 once TRBV7-9
CASSVTGAGAYGYTF TGTGCCAGCAGCGTAACGGGGGCCGGGGCTTATGGCTACACCTTC . TRBJ1-2 15 . TRBV9
CASSLSRSGTYEQYF TGTGCCAGCAGTTTATCCCGTTCAGGGACTTACGAGCAGTACTTC . TRBJ2-7 15 . TRBV27
CASSSLPGQGSNQPQHF TGTGCCAGTAGTTCACTACCCGGACAGGGGAGCAATCAGCCCCAGCATTTT TRBD1 TRBJ1-5 17 . TRBV19
CASSADRRNTEAFF TGTGCCAGCAGCGCGGACAGGCGTAACACTGAAGCTTTCTTT TRBD1 TRBJ1-1 14 once TRBV5-5
CASSPKGVNTEAFF TGCGCCAGCAGCCCCAAGGGGGTTAACACTGAAGCTTTCTTT . TRBJ1-1 14 . TRBV5-1
CASSLQWGFSYNEQFF TGTGCCAGCAGCTTACAGTGGGGGTTCTCCTACAATGAGCAGTTCTTC . TRBJ2-1 16 . TRBV7-2
CASDPGHEAFF TGTGCCAGCGACCCGGGACACGAAGCTTTCTTT . TRBJ1-1 11 . TRBV6-1
CATSPGQGGYEQYF TGTGCCACCAGCCCGGGCCAGGGGGGATACGAGCAGTACTTC . TRBJ2-7 14 . TRBV15
CASSLPTGNTDTQYF TGTGCCAGCTCACTACCTACAGGGAACACAGATACGCAGTATTTT . TRBJ2-3 15 . TRBV18
CASSYLGGPGADTQYF TGTGCCAGCAGTTACTTAGGCGGACCCGGTGCAGATACGCAGTATTTT . TRBJ2-3 16 . TRBV6-6
CASSLGLQGEQYF TGTGCCAGCAGCTTAGGACTCCAGGGGGAGCAGTACTTC . TRBJ2-7 13 . TRBV7-2
CASSEWGGSQETQYF TGTGCCAGCAGTGAATGGGGCGGGAGTCAAGAGACCCAGTACTTC TRBD2 TRBJ2-5 15 . TRBV6-1
CASSWVGHRGETQYF TGTGCCAGCAGTTGGGTAGGACACCGGGGGGAGACCCAGTACTTC . TRBJ2-5 15 . TRBV2
CASSAGTLIYNEQFF TGTGCCAGCAGCGCCGGGACTCTGATCTACAATGAGCAGTTCTTC . TRBJ2-1 15 . TRBV9
CASSFQGRDEQYF TGTGCCAGCAGCTTCCAGGGTAGGGACGAGCAGTACTTC . TRBJ2-7 13 . TRBV5-4
CASSTGQGPYGYTF TGTGCCAGCAGCACCGGACAGGGCCCCTATGGCTACACCTTC TRBD1 TRBJ1-2 14 . TRBV5-4
CATSSSGSGAYNEQFF TGTGCCACCAGTTCCTCAGGGTCCGGGGCATACAATGAGCAGTTCTTC . TRBJ2-1 16 . TRBV27
CASIGVGGNTIYF TGCGCCAGCATAGGTGTGGGTGGAAACACCATATATTTT . TRBJ1-3 13 . TRBV10-2
CASSLVESGNTGELFF TGTGCCAGCAGCTTAGTAGAAAGCGGTAACACCGGGGAGCTGTTTTTT . TRBJ2-2 16 . TRBV7-6
CASSLEGLAEYTDTQYF TGCGCCAGCAGCTTGGAAGGACTAGCGGAATACACAGATACGCAGTATTTT TRBD2 TRBJ2-3 17 . TRBV5-1